Following are 19 T cell receptor beta chains from one sample sequenced in a study of neoadjuvant anti-PD-1 for oral cavity cancer. Time point in this sample: after neoadjuvant nivolumab, at surgical resection. Measured with immunoSEQ multiplex PCR; TCRdb has only the in-frame clones, and not every one. The table has about 23,000 clones, roughly 29% seen once. The sequenced sample was tumor tissue, obtained after nivolumab (anti-PD-1) treatment. The receptors stem from a person aged 40 to 85 with oral cavity squamous cell carcinoma.

This clone appeared once. CDR3 coding DNA: TGTGCCAGTAGTCCCAATCCGGGACAGGGCTATACCCTTAATGAGCAGTTCTTC. As protein: CASSPNPGQGYTLNEQFF. The chain employs TRBV19 and TRBJ2-1; 9 bases align to TRBD1. This CDR3 comprises 18 residues. V shed 5 bases, J shed 7 bases, and the junction held 18 bases outside the gene matches. From germline, CDR1 is LNHDA and CDR2 SQIVND (reference sequence).

By its share, this clone is large. The chain couples TRBV5-1 to TRBJ1-1; 10 bases are shared with TRBD1. Trimming took 2 bases from V and 0 from J; bases not matched to a gene: 7. Germline CDR1 and CDR2: SGHRS and YFSETQ. The CDR3 extends over 17 amino acids. The CDR3 DNA is TGCGCCAGCAGCTTCTCGACAGGGGGCCCTGTGAACACTGAAGCTTTCTTT. Residues: CASSFSTGGPVNTEAFF.

The chain links TRBV9 to TRBJ2-1, with a weak D call TRBD2 (5 bases). The CDR3 is 15 residues long. CDR1 SGDLS and CDR2 YYNGEE come from the germline V gene. Trimming cost V 4 bases and J 2 bases, with 13 bases left between them. The DNA for the CDR3 is TGTGCCAGCAGCATCAGCGGTGACGCCTACAATGAGCAGTTCTTC. Amino acids: CASSISGDAYNEQFF. Looking up the rest from reference TRBV9 and TRBJ2-1 gives the full variable domain: DSGVTQTPKHLITATGQRVTLRCSPRSGDLSVYWYQQSLDQGLQFLIQYYNGEERAKGNILERFSAQQFPDLHSELNLSSLELGDSALYFCASSISGDAYNEQFFGPGTRLTVL.

This clone is a singleton in its sample. The V gene is TRBV11-2, the J gene TRBJ1-3; no reliable D call. Germline CDR1 and CDR2: SGHAT and FQNNGV. The length of the CDR3 is 15 residues. V was pared by 1 base and J by 1 base, with 8 bases between. The CDR3: CASSLVDGSGNTIYF. As DNA, the CDR3 is TGTGCCAGCAGCTTAGTTGACGGTTCTGGAAACACCATATATTTT.

This chain joins TRBV7-8 and TRBJ1-1; perhaps TRBD1 as D (5 bases). Trimming removed 2 bases at V and 7 bases at J, with 14 bases between. This CDR3 spans 14 amino acids. CDR1 is SGHVS, CDR2 FQNEAQ, per germline. CDR3 nucleotide sequence: TGTGCCAGCAGCTTACCCGGGACCTACGATGAAGCTTTCTTT. Translated, it gives CASSLPGTYDEAFF.

This clone was picked up a small number of times. The chain links TRBV29-1 to TRBJ1-1, with D maybe TRBD1 (5 bases). Trimming left V 3 bases short and J 14 bases short, with 19 bases between. Germline CDR1 is SQVTM and CDR2 is ANQGSEA. The CDR3 spans 12 residues. CDR3 sequence reads: CSVDSGLACCFF. The CDR3 DNA is TGCAGCGTTGATTCGGGACTGGCTTGTTGCTTCTTT.

This clone was counted only a few times. The chain carries TRBV7-8 and TRBJ2-3; D possibly corresponds to TRBD1 (5 bases). The CDR3 consists of 17 residues. Trimming shortened V by 1 base and J by 3 bases, and 17 bases separated the two germline ends. Germline loops: CDR1 SGHVS, CDR2 FQNEAQ. The DNA for the CDR3 is TGTGCCAGCAGCTTAGGCTTCCAGGGAAGTTGGACAGATACGCAGTATTTT. It is translated as CASSLGFQGSWTDTQYF.

This chain connects TRBV13 to TRBJ2-3; tentatively, D is TRBD2 (5 bases). V was trimmed by 10 bases and J by 1 base, leaving 15 bases between them. Germline CDR1 and CDR2: PRHDT and FYEKMQ (reference sequence). This CDR3 has 14 residues. The CDR3 DNA follows: TGTGCCACTCGTCAGAGAGGGCGCACAGATACGCAGTATTTT. Translated: CATRQRGRTDTQYF.

This clone was recorded a few times. V is TRBV20-1 and J is TRBJ2-1; D is ambiguous. This CDR3 has 11 residues. Germline CDR1 is DFQATT and CDR2 is SNEGSKA (reference sequence). The CDR3 DNA reads TGCTCGACCATAGCATACAATGAGCAGTTCTTC. Translation gives CSTIAYNEQFF.

The V call is TRBV27, the J call TRBJ1-2, with D maybe TRBD1 (6 bases). The ends were cut back, 4 bases at V and 8 bases at J, with 17 bases in the middle. The CDR3 spans 14 residues. Germline V gene lookup returns CDR1 MNHEY and CDR2 SMNVEV (reference sequence). CDR3 protein: CASSSHRAALGYTF. The DNA for the CDR3 is TGTGCCAGCAGTTCGCACAGGGCTGCTCTGGGCTACACCTTC.

The sample holds a few counts of this clone. J is TRBJ2-7 and V is TRBV6-1; D might be TRBD2 (6 bases). Trimming shortened V by 5 bases and J by 2 bases, and 10 bases separated the two germline ends. This CDR3 is built from 13 residues. Germline V gene sequence: CDR1 MNHNS, CDR2 SASEGT. The CDR3 DNA reads as TGTGCCAGCAGTCCGGGACTTACCTACGAGCAGTACTTC. This translates into CASSPGLTYEQYF.

CDR3 residues: CASSLGPDGSYEQYF. The CDR3 DNA reads as TGTGCCAGCAGCTTAGGACCCGACGGTTCCTACGAGCAGTACTTC. The rearrangement uses TRBV7-9 and TRBJ2-7; D gene uncertain. Trimming stripped 1 base from V and 1 base from J, with 11 bases between. The CDR3 is made up of 15 amino acids. Germline V CDR1 and CDR2: SEHNR, FQNEAQ (reference sequence).

This chain connects TRBV29-1 to TRBJ1-5; D might be TRBD1 (5 bases). Looked up from germline, CDR1 is SQVTM and CDR2 is ANQGSEA. The V and J ends lost 6 bases and 2 bases respectively, with 14 bases between them. This CDR3 is 14 amino acids long. The CDR3 region has the DNA TGCAGCGTACGATTCGGGGGACGCAATCAGCCCCAGCATTTT. This codes for CSVRFGGRNQPQHF.

This clone was counted between two and nine times. The chain carries TRBV5-1 and TRBJ2-3; 8 nucleotides align to TRBD2. The V gene's germline CDR1 is SGHRS and CDR2 YFSETQ. This CDR3 has 17 residues. After removal of 4 bases from V and 2 bases from J, the junction contained 12 bases not matched to a gene. CDR3 coding DNA: TGCGCCAGCAGCCCTGGGACTAGTCGCCAACTCACAGATACGCAGTATTTT. Amino acids: CASSPGTSRQLTDTQYF.

This clone has a count of ten or more. The chain joins TRBV5-5 to TRBJ1-6; D is perhaps TRBD1 (5 bases). Germline assignment: CDR1 SGHKS and CDR2 YYEKEE (reference sequence). The CDR3 spans 16 residues. V was shortened by 1 base and J by 0 bases, with 8 bases between the two germline ends. CDR3 in DNA: TGTGCCAGCAGCTTGCCAGGGAGCTCCTATAATTCACCCCTCCACTTT. Residues: CASSLPGSSYNSPLHF.

This clone was observed a few times. V and J are TRBV19 and TRBJ2-1; D gene uncertain. The CDR3 covers 12 residues. Germline-derived CDR1 and CDR2 are LNHDA and SQIVND (reference sequence). V lost 5 bases and J lost 5, with 7 bases in between. CDR3 nucleotides: TGTGCCAGTAGTCAGTTTAACAATGAGCAGTTCTTC. As protein: CASSQFNNEQFF.

There are many counts of this clone. The chain employs TRBV6-1 and TRBJ2-7; 8 bases align to TRBD1. Looked up from germline, CDR1 is MNHNS and CDR2 is SASEGT. There are 16 residues in the CDR3. After removal of 1 base from V and 6 bases from J, the junction contained 11 bases not matched to a gene. The CDR3 coding sequence is TGTGCCAGCAGTGAAGACCGATGGGCAGGGGGCTCCGAGCAGTACTTC. Amino acids: CASSEDRWAGGSEQYF.

This clone showed up just a few times. The chain combines TRBV5-1 with TRBJ1-1; no reliable D call. The CDR3 has 15 amino acids. Germline loops: CDR1 SGHRS, CDR2 YFSETQ. Deletions cut 0 bases from V and 5 bases from J, with 14 bases between. In DNA, the CDR3 is TGCGCCAGCAGCTTGGGTCACGTACTAGGGACTGAAGCTTTCTTT. Amino acids: CASSLGHVLGTEAFF. Complete variable domain (other parts from reference TRBV5-1 and TRBJ1-1): KAGVTQTPRYLIKTRGQQVTLSCSPISGHRSVSWYQQTPGQGLQFLFEYFSETQRNKGNFPGRFSGRQFSNSRSEMNVSTLELGDSALYLCASSLGHVLGTEAFFGQGTRLTVV.

This clone was detected only a few times. The chain couples TRBV7-2 to TRBJ2-7; D perhaps matches TRBD2 (6 bases). The CDR3 totals 13 residues. Trimming shortened V by 9 bases and J by 2 bases, and 14 bases separated the two germline ends. Germline CDR1 and CDR2: SGHTA and FQGNSA. The CDR3 is CASHLGGTYEQYF. The DNA of the CDR3 is TGTGCCAGTCACCTGGGCGGGACCTACGAGCAGTACTTC.